This T cell receptor beta chain was recorded in a study of blood T cell repertoires in COVID-19. Only a few counts were recorded for this clone. Different DNA sequences within this sample yield the same CDR3. In the authors' workflow: Estimates of nucleated cell counts were drawn from the amplification of reference gene primers. Profiling relied on immunoSEQ multiplex PCR, and the TCRdb table lists in-frame clones only, not all of them. V, J and clone size reflect that table, while D and trimming were determined from the DNA. Of about 160,000 clones in the sample, more than 75% were seen once. The germline gives CDR1 MNHNS, CDR2 SASEGT. This CDR3 region has 13 residues. V shed 1 base, J shed 7 bases, and the junction held 1 base outside the gene matches.

This clonotype originated in a man aged 35 to 55 who had recovered from COVID-19. The sample consisted of PBMCs or T cells enriched from blood (not recorded which). The V call is TRBV6-1, the J call TRBJ2-4, with 7 bases fitting TRBD1. CDR3 nucleotides: TGTGCCAGCAGTGAAGTGACAGGGAACATTCAGTACTTC. It translates to CASSEVTGNIQYF.